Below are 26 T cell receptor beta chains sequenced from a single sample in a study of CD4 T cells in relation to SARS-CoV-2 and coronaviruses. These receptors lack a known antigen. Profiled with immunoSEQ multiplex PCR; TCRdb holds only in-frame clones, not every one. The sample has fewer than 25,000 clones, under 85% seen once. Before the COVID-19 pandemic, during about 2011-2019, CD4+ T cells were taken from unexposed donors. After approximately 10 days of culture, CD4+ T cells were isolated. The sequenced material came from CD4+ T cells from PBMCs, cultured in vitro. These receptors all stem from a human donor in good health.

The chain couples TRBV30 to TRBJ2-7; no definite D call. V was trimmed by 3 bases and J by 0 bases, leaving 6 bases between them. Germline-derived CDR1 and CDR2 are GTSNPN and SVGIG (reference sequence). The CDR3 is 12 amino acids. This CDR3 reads CAWRASSYEQYF. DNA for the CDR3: TGTGCCTGGAGGGCCTCCTCCTACGAGCAGTACTTC.

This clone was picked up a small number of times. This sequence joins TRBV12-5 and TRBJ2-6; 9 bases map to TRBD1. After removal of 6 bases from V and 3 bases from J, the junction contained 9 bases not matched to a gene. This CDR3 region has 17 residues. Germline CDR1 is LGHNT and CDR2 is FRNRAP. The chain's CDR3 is CASGYGQGRSGANVLTF. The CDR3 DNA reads TGTGCTAGTGGCTATGGACAGGGGAGGAGTGGGGCCAACGTCCTGACTTTC.

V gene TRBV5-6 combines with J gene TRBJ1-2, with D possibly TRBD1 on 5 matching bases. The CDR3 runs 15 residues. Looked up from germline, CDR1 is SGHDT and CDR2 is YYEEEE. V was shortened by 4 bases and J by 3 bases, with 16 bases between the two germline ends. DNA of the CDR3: TGTGCCAGCAGCGCTGGACACTTAACTTACTATGGCTACACCTTC. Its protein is CASSAGHLTYYGYTF.

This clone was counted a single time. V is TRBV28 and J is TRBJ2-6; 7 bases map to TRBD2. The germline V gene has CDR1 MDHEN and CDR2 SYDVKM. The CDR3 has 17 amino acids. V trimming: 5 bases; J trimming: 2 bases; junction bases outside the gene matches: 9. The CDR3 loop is CASSTREGFAGANVLTF. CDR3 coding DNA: TGTGCCAGCAGTACCAGGGAGGGGTTCGCTGGGGCCAACGTCCTGACTTTC.

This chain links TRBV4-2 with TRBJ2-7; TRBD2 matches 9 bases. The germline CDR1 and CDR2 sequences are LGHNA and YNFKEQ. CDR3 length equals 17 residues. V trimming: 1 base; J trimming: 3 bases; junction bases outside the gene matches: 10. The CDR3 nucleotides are TGTGCCAGCAGCCAAGTGGTAGCGGGAGACCTAAACTACGAGCAGTACTTC. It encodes CASSQVVAGDLNYEQYF.

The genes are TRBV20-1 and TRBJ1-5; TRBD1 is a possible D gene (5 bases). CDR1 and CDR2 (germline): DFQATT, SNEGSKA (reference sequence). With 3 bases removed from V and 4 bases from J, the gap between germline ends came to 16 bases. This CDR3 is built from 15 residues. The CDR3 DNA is TGCAGTGCTAGTTTGCCAGTTGGGGGTAATCAGCCCCAGCATTTT. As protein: CSASLPVGGNQPQHF.

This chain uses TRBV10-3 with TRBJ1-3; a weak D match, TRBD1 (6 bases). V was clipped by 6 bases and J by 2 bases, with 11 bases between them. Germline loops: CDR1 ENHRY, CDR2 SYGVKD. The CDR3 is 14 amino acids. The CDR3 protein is CAIRVDRTGNTIYF. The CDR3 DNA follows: TGTGCCATCAGAGTTGACAGGACTGGAAACACCATATATTTT.

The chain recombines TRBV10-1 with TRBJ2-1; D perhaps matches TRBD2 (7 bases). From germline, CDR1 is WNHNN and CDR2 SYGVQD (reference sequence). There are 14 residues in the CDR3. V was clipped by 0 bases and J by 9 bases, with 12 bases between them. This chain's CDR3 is CASSESSGTSEQFF. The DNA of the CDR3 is TGCGCCAGCAGTGAGTCCAGCGGGACAAGTGAGCAGTTCTTC.

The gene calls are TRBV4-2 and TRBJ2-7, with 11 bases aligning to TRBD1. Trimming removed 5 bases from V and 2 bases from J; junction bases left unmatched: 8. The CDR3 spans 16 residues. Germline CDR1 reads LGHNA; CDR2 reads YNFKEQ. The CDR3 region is CASSTEGTGGPYEQYF. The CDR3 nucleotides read TGTGCCAGCAGCACCGAAGGGACAGGGGGTCCCTACGAGCAGTACTTC.

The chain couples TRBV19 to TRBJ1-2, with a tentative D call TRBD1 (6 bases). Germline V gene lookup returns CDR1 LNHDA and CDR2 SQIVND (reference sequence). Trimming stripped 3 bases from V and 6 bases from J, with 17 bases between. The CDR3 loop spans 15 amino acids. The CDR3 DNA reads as TGTGCCAGTAGTATGTGGGGGGGCGGTCTAAATGGCTACACCTTC. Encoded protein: CASSMWGGGLNGYTF.

CDR3 DNA: TGTGCTAGTGGCTCTATCCCACCGGGACAGAGTTACAATGAGCAGTTCTTC. Its translation: CASGSIPPGQSYNEQFF. The chain combines TRBV12-5 with TRBJ2-1; 7 bases are shared with TRBD1. CDR3 length: 17 residues. The V gene end was trimmed by 6 bases and the J gene end by 4 bases; junction bases not matched to a gene: 15. Germline CDR1 and CDR2: LGHNT and FRNRAP.

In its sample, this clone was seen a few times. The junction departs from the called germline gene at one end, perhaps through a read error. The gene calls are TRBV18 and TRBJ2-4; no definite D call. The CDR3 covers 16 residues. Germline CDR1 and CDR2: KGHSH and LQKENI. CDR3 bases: TGTGCCAGCTCACCAGGGATGGGAACAGCCGAAAACATTCAGTACTTC. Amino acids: CASSPGMGTAENIQYF.

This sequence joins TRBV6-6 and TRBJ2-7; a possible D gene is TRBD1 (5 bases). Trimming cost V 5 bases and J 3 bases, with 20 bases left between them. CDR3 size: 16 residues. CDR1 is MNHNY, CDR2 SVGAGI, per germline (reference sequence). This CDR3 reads CASSHLGQKVRYEQYF. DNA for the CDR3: TGTGCCAGCAGTCACCTGGGGCAAAAAGTGCGCTACGAGCAGTACTTC.

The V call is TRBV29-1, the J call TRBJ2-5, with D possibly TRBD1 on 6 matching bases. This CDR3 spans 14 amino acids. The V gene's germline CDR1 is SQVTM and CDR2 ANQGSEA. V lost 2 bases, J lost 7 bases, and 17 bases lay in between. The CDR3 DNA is TGCAGCGTTGAAAATTCCGGGACAAGGGGGACCCAGTACTTC. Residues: CSVENSGTRGTQYF.

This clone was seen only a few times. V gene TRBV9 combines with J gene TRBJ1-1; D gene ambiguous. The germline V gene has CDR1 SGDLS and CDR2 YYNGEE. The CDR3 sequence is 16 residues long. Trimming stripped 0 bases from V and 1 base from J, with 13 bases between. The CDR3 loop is CASSVDPGSANTEAFF. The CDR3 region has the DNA TGTGCCAGCAGCGTAGACCCGGGGTCGGCGAACACTGAAGCTTTCTTT.

The CDR3 DNA follows: TGTGCCAGCAGCTTTGGGGGGGCCACTAATGAAAAACTGTTTTTT. Translating gives CASSFGGATNEKLFF. V is TRBV7-8 and J is TRBJ1-4, with D possibly matching TRBD1 (6 bases). The CDR3 is made up of 15 amino acids. The V end lost 3 bases, the J end lost 2 bases, and 10 bases lay between the germline ends. CDR1 is SGHVS, CDR2 FQNEAQ, per germline.

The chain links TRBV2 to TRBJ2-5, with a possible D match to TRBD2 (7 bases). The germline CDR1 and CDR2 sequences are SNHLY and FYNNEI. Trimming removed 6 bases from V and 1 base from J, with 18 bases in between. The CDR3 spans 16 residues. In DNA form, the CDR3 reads TGTGCCAGCAGCTCAGGGGAGCGGGGCCTCCAAGAGACCCAGTACTTC. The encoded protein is CASSSGERGLQETQYF.

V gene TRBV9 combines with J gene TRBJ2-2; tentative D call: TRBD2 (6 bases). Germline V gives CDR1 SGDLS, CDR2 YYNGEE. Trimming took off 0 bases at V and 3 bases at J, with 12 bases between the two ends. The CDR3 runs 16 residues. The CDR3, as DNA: TGTGCCAGCAGCGTAGGTACAGGCGGGGACACCGGGGAGCTGTTTTTT. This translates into CASSVGTGGDTGELFF.

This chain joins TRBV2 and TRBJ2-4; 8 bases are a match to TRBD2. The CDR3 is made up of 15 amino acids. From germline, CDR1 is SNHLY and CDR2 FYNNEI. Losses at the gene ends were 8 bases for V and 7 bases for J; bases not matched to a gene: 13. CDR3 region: CASQSGGGWPNIQYF. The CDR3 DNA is TGTGCCAGCCAATCCGGGGGGGGGTGGCCTAACATTCAGTACTTC.

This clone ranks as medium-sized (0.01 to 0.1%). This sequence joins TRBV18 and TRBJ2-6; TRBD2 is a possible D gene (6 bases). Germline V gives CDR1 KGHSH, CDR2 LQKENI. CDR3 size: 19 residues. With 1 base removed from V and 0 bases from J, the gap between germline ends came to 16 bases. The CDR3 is CASSPRVSGTYSGANVLTF. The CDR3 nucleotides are TGTGCCAGCTCACCACGGGTTTCGGGGACTTACTCTGGGGCCAACGTCCTGACTTTC.

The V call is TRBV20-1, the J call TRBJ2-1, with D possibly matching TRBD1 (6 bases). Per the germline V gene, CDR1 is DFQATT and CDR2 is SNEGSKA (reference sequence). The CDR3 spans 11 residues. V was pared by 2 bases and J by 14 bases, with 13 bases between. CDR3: CSARQGIVKFF. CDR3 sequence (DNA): TGCAGTGCTAGACAGGGGATAGTGAAGTTCTTC.

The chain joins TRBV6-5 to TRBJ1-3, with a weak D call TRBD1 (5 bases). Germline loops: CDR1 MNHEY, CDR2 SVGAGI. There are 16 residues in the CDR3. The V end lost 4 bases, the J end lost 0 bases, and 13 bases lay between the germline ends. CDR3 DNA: TGTGCCAGCAGTTTGGGGCAGACGATCTCTGGAAACACCATATATTTT. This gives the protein CASSLGQTISGNTIYF.

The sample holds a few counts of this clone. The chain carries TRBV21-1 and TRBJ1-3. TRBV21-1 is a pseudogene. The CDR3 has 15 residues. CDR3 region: CASFHWVQAGNTIYF. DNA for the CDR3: TGTGCCAGCTTCCATTGGGTACAAGCTGGAAACACCATATATTTT.

CDR3 in DNA: TGTGCCAGCTCACCACCGGCGAAGAACACTGAAGCTTTCTTT. Translated: CASSPPAKNTEAFF. The chain combines TRBV18 with TRBJ1-1; D gene uncertain. The germline CDR1 and CDR2 sequences are KGHSH and LQKENI. The CDR3 runs to 14 residues. Trimming left V 0 bases short and J 1 base short, with 6 bases between.

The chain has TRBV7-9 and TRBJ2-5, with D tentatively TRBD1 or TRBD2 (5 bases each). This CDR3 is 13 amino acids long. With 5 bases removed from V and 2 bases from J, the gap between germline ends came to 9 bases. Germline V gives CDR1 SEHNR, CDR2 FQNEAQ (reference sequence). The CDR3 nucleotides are TGTGCCAGCAGCCGGGGCGTTCAAGAGACCCAGTACTTC. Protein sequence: CASSRGVQETQYF. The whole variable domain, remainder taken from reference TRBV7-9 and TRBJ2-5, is DTGVSQNPRHKITKRGQNVTFRCDPISEHNRLYWYRQTLGQGPEFLTYFQNEAQLEKSRLLSDRFSAERPKGSFSTLEIQRTEQGDSAMYLCASSRGVQETQYFGPGTRLLVL.

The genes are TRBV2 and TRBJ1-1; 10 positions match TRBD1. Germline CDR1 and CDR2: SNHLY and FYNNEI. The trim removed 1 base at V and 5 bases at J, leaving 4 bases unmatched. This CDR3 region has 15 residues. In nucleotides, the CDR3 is TGTGCCAGCAGTGAAGAGACAGGGGGCTTTACTGAAGCTTTCTTT. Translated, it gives CASSEETGGFTEAFF. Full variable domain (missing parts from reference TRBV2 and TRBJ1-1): EPEVTQTPSHQVTQMGQEVILRCVPISNHLYFYWYRQILGQKVEFLVSFYNNEISEKSEIFDDQFSVERPDGSNFTLKIRSTKLEDSAMYFCASSEETGGFTEAFFGQGTRLTVV.